The 17 T cell receptor beta chains below come from one sample, sequenced in a study of blood T cell repertoires in COVID-19. Clones were sequenced by immunoSEQ multiplex PCR, and TCRdb holds only the in-frame ones, with some missing. The sample lists under 200,000 clones, around 90% occurring once. The sequenced material came from peripheral blood. The origin of the receptors is a man aged 55 to 70 with acute or convalescent COVID-19.

V is TRBV3-1 (or the pseudogene TRBV3-2) and J is TRBJ2-1; D not resolved. Per the germline V gene, CDR1 is LGHDT and CDR2 is YNNKEL (reference sequence). The V and J ends lost 3 bases and 8 bases respectively, with 5 bases between them. The CDR3 covers 11 residues. The CDR3 DNA reads as TGTGCCAGCAGCCACTTAGATGAGCAGTTCTTC. This encodes CASSHLDEQFF.

The chain carries TRBV20-1 and TRBJ1-2; 7 bases map to TRBD1. The CDR3 runs to 10 residues. Unmatched junction bases numbered 3, after V lost 6 bases and J lost 8 bases. Germline values: CDR1 DFQATT, CDR2 SNEGSKA (reference sequence). The CDR3 DNA follows: TGCAGTGCCCAGGGACAGGGCTACACCTTC. This sequence encodes CSAQGQGYTF.

V usage is TRBV12-3 or TRBV12-4 and J usage is TRBJ1-2; a possible D gene is TRBD1 (5 bases). V dropped 4 bases and J dropped 3 bases, with 9 bases sitting between them. CDR3 size: 13 residues. The CDR3 loop is CASSWGHDYGYTF. The CDR3 DNA is TGTGCCAGCAGTTGGGGCCACGACTATGGCTACACCTTC.

Here the CDR3 reads CASSSGHYEQFF. Written as DNA, the CDR3 is TGTGCCAGCAGTTCGGGTCACTATGAGCAGTTCTTC. V and J are TRBV28 and TRBJ2-1; D is unresolved. Looked up from germline, CDR1 is MDHEN and CDR2 is SYDVKM. Between the trimmed V and J ends, which lost 4 bases and 8 bases, there was a span of 9 bases. The CDR3 spans 12 residues.

CDR3 sequence: CSASTSGNNEQFF. CDR3 sequence (DNA): TGCAGTGCTAGTACTAGCGGCAACAATGAGCAGTTCTTC. This chain links TRBV20-1 with TRBJ2-1; 8 nucleotides align to TRBD2. The CDR3 extends over 13 amino acids. The ends lost 3 bases at V and 5 bases at J; junction bases unmatched: 3. The V gene's germline CDR1 is DFQATT and CDR2 SNEGSKA (reference sequence).

V usage is TRBV10-3 and J usage is TRBJ2-7; perhaps TRBD2 as D (6 bases). The CDR3 sequence is 13 residues long. The V gene's germline CDR1 is ENHRY and CDR2 SYGVKD. Trimming cost V 4 bases and J 6 bases, with 13 bases left between them. CDR3 sequence: CAISGGEWGEQYV. CDR3 coding DNA: TGTGCCATCAGTGGCGGGGAATGGGGCGAGCAGTACGTC.

The chain joins TRBV24-1 to TRBJ2-1; a weak D match, TRBD2 (6 bases). The CDR3 has 15 residues. Germline V gene data show CDR1 as KGHDR and CDR2 as SFDVKD. V was clipped by 4 bases and J by 5 bases, with 14 bases between them. The CDR3 region has the DNA TGTGCCACCAGTGACGCTCGGGTAGCGGACAATGAGCAGTTCTTC. It codes for CATSDARVADNEQFF.

This rearrangement joins TRBV5-4 to TRBJ2-6; 9 bases match TRBD1. CDR3 length equals 15 residues. Germline assignment: CDR1 SGHNT and CDR2 YYREEE (reference sequence). The junction had 3 bases not matched to a gene; V was cut back by 4 bases and J by 4 bases. CDR3 coding DNA: TGTGCCAGCAGCCACAGGGGGCGAGGGGCCAACGTCCTGACTTTC. It translates to CASSHRGRGANVLTF.

This clone occurred once. The chain employs TRBV29-1 and TRBJ1-2, with D possibly TRBD1 on 5 matching bases. Per germline, CDR1 SQVTM and CDR2 ANQGSEA. This CDR3 contains 13 residues. V was cut by 2 bases and J by 4 bases, with 11 bases left in between. CDR3 nucleotide sequence: TGCAGCGTTGAATTTGGTAGGGGCTATGGCTACACCTTC. It specifies CSVEFGRGYGYTF.

The rearrangement links TRBV20-1 to TRBJ1-1; 7 bases map to TRBD1. Trimming cost V 3 bases and J 5 bases; bases outside gene matches: 9. The germline gives CDR1 DFQATT, CDR2 SNEGSKA (reference sequence). The CDR3 covers 14 residues. The CDR3 loop reads CSASNSGGGTEAFF. CDR3 coding DNA: TGCAGTGCTAGTAACTCAGGGGGAGGTACTGAAGCTTTCTTT.

This chain joins TRBV7-9 and TRBJ1-1, with 9 bases aligning to TRBD1. V shed 5 bases, J shed 4 bases, and the junction held 11 bases outside the gene matches. This CDR3 has 16 residues. Germline CDR1 SEHNR, CDR2 FQNEAQ (reference sequence). The CDR3 DNA reads as TGTGCCAGCAGCAGCGGGACAGGGCATCAGGGCACTGAAGCTTTCTTT. Residues: CASSSGTGHQGTEAFF.

The rearrangement links TRBV27 to TRBJ1-1; 7 bases agree with TRBD1. CDR1 is MNHEY and CDR2 is SMNVEV in the germline V gene (reference sequence). J gave up 1 base and V 4 bases, and 12 bases lay outside the gene matches. This CDR3 contains 17 residues. CDR3 coding DNA: TGTGCCAGCAGTTCTACGAGATACGGGACAGAGAACACTGAAGCTTTCTTT. Protein sequence: CASSSTRYGTENTEAFF.

This clone is a singleton in its sample. The V and J genes are TRBV5-1 and TRBJ1-6; 7 bases map to TRBD1. The CDR3 consists of 16 residues. The V and J ends lost 4 bases and 9 bases, in that order; junction bases with no gene match: 13. Germline V gene sequence: CDR1 SGHRS, CDR2 YFSETQ. This CDR3 is CASSTREGASSSPLHF. As DNA, the CDR3 is TGCGCCAGCAGCACCCGGGAGGGGGCATCCTCTTCACCCCTCCACTTT.

The V and J genes are TRBV19 and TRBJ2-5, with 10 nucleotides matching TRBD1. The trim removed 5 bases at V and 4 bases at J, leaving 10 bases unmatched. The germline V gene encodes CDR1 LNHDA and CDR2 SQIVND (reference sequence). CDR3 length: 16 residues. The CDR3 DNA follows: TGTGCCAGTAGTGTCTCGACAGGGGGCCTAGGAGAGACCCAGTACTTC. It yields the protein CASSVSTGGLGETQYF.

The chain carries TRBV7-9 and TRBJ1-6, with 7 bases that match TRBD1. The CDR3 is 15 amino acids. The germline CDR1 and CDR2 sequences are SEHNR and FQNEAQ (reference sequence). V shed 5 bases and J 10 bases; nucleotides not matched to a gene: 11. Here the CDR3 reads CASSPRTGPTSPLHF. The DNA of the CDR3 is TGTGCCAGCAGCCCGCGGACAGGTCCGACGTCACCCCTCCACTTT. The variable domain in full, with the rest retrieved from reference TRBV7-9 and TRBJ1-6, is DTGVSQNPRHKITKRGQNVTFRCDPISEHNRLYWYRQTLGQGPEFLTYFQNEAQLEKSRLLSDRFSAERPKGSFSTLEIQRTEQGDSAMYLCASSPRTGPTSPLHFGNGTRLTVT.

CDR3 protein: CAISESRGGTEAFF. The CDR3 region has the DNA TGTGCCATCAGTGAGTCGCGGGGGGGCACTGAAGCTTTCTTT. J is TRBJ1-1 and V is TRBV10-3; a weak D match, TRBD1 (5 bases). Germline CDR1 ENHRY, CDR2 SYGVKD. The CDR3 is 14 residues long. Trimming took 0 bases from V and 4 from J, leaving 9 bases between them.

V usage is TRBV5-1 and J usage is TRBJ1-1; 10 nucleotides line up with TRBD1. V shed 4 bases and J 3 bases; nucleotides not matched to a gene: 3. There are 14 residues in the CDR3. Germline CDR1 reads SGHRS; CDR2 reads YFSETQ. CDR3 nucleotides: TGCGCCAGCAGCGGCGGGACAGGGGACACTGAAGCTTTCTTT. This translates into CASSGGTGDTEAFF.